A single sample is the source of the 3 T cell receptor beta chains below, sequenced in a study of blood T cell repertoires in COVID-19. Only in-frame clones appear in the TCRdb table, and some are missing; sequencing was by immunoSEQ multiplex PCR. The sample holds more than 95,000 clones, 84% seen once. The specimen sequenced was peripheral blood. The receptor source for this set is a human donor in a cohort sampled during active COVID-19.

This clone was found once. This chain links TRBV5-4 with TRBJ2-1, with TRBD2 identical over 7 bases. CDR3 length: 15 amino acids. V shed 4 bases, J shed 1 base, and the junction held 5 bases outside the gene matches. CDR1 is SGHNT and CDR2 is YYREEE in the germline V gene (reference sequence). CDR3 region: CASSRGGRSYNEQFF. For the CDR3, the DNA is TGTGCCAGCAGCCGGGGAGGGCGGTCCTACAATGAGCAGTTCTTC.

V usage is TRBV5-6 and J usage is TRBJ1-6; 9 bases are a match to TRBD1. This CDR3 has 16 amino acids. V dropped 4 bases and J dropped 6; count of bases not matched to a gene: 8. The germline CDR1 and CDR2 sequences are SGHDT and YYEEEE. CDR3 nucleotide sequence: TGTGCCAGCAGCGGGCCTCGGGGACAGGGTAATTCACCCCTCCACTTT. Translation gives CASSGPRGQGNSPLHF.

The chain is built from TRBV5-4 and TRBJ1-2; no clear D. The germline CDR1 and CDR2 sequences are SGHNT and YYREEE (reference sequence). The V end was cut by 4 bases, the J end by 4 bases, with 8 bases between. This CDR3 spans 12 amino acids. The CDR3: CASSGGLYGYTF. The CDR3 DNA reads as TGTGCCAGCAGCGGAGGCCTCTATGGCTACACCTTC.